Many counts were recorded for the clone carrying this T cell receptor (beta chain). The V end was cut by 2 bases, the J end by 2 bases, with 12 bases between. The CDR3 consists of 15 residues. The germline gives CDR1 SGDLS, CDR2 YYNGEE. TCRdb analysed the 5' RACE reads with MiXCR anew, one entry per CDR3 protein. The profile covers about 100,000 distinct CDR3 sequences, with roughly 8.8% appearing a single time and approximately 4.8% taken by the ten largest. This specimen belongs to a study of CD8 T cells in ankylosing spondylitis. This sequence originates from a male donor with ankylosing spondylitis or in good health (not recorded which). The rearrangement joins TRBV9 to TRBJ2-3; D is undetermined. The sequenced sample consisted of blood, either unsorted or a sorted T cell fraction (not recorded which). The CDR3 protein is CASSVGLGHTDTQYF. The CDR3 DNA is TGTGCCAGCAGCGTCGGCCTTGGCCACACAGATACGCAGTATTTT.